Described below is a single T cell receptor (beta chain) sequence and its context. The CDR3 sequence is 16 residues long. The germline V gene has CDR1 LNHDA and CDR2 SQIVND (reference sequence). Trimming cost V 5 bases and J 4 bases; bases outside gene matches: 13. The source of the sample is a study of OX40 agonist ivuxolimab in advanced cancers. Patients had blood sampled at baseline and again on cycle 4 day 1 and cycle 7 day 1. Some clones are missing from TCRdb's copy, which holds only in-frame ones; the method was immunoSEQ multiplex PCR. In the table there are 75,000 to 100,000 clones, approximately 84% of which are singletons.

The gene calls are TRBV19 and TRBJ2-7, with TRBD1 identical over 8 bases. The sequenced sample was CD4+ or CD8+ T cells sorted from blood, obtained in a trial of the OX40 agonist ivuxolimab. This clonotype was sampled from an adult with an advanced solid tumor such as melanoma, head and neck, liver or kidney cancer. The CDR3 reads CASSAQGQGASYEQYF. The CDR3 DNA is TGTGCCAGTAGTGCCCAGGGGCAGGGGGCTTCTTACGAGCAGTACTTC.